This record covers a single T cell receptor (beta chain). This clonotype was recorded many times. Its cognate antigen has yet to be identified. The input lacks base qualities; no much larger clone sits a single base away. From cysteine to phenylalanine, the CDR3 is 16 amino acids long. Only CDR3 DNA is held: 48 bases, read in frame from base 1. The germline V gene sets CDR1 to SQVTM and CDR2 to ANQGSEA. V is clipped by 4 bases and J by 5 bases, and the sequence between their germline boundaries is 23 bases long. Library method: 5' RACE. The sequencing machine was a NextSeq 500. The TCR library protocol attached a unique molecular identifier to each TCR cDNA molecule to allow correction of PCR and sequencing errors. The authors' pipeline ran thus. Decombinator tools were used for TCR identification, UMI-based error correction and CDR3 extraction. TCRs above a frequency of 2 per 1,000, corresponding to the top 1% of the tumor frequency distribution, were defined as expanded. Rényi diversity was computed with the R vegan package after subsampling each repertoire 100 times to 5,000 TCRs. CDR3 similarity networks were built from amino acid triplet string-kernel similarity, connecting CDR3s with pairwise similarity above 0.82. TCRdb trimmed the raw reads at Q25, called clones with MiXCR and kept productive beta chains. CDR3 protein sequences are deduplicated, and each keeps its most common genes and DNA. In this record, the V and J calls reflect TCRdb's handling and not the investigators' own analysis. For this sample there are approximately 100,000 distinct CDR3 sequences; roughly a fifth appear just once. Together, the top ten hold 21% of the sample.

The data derive from a study of spatial heterogeneity in lung cancer (dated by TCRdb to about 2019). About the study as a whole: Samples were obtained from approximately 77 patients with early-stage, untreated non-small cell lung cancer from the lung TRACERx cohort. Follow-up PBMC samples were sequenced whenever available, with a median time to follow-up of 2 to 3 years after resection. More beta-chain than alpha-chain transcripts were consistently detected, likely reflecting higher beta-chain transcript abundance. In the raw uncorrected reads, each unique combination of TCR and UMI appeared more than ten times on average. At surgery, both alpha and beta chains were TCR-sequenced in roughly 200 tumor regions, approximately 64 matched nontumor lung samples and 50 to 60 PBMC samples. The study quantitatively compared TCR alpha and beta repertoires across multiple tumor regions, matched nontumor lung and blood in non-small cell lung cancer. TCR repertoire features were related to nonsynonymous mutation counts determined by whole-exome sequencing of tumor tissue.

In light of the paper, this sample's time point label describes: blood at routine non-recurrence follow-up after resection. Without any cell sorting, TCR sequencing was performed on whole RNA extracted either from tumor and nontumor lung tissue or from cryopreserved PBMC samples. Only patients for whom sufficient RNA was available from at least two tumor regions were selected for TCR sequencing. Summary of the overall study and its limitations: Ubiquitous expanded tumor TCRs were found in blood more often at tumor resection than at routine follow-up. Additional single-cell paired TCR alpha and beta sequencing was considered necessary to confirm, at a functional level, the hypothesis that regional TCRs recognize regional mutations. Comparisons of baseline and follow-up blood repertoires included only about 15 patients.

This clonotype originated in a male donor with early-stage non-small cell lung cancer. The sequence links TRBV29-1 to TRBJ2-5; D gene: possibly TRBD2, on 6 matching bases. Material: PBMCs, obtained at follow-up. The CDR3 protein is CSVGGGGREIRETQYF. The DNA reads as follows: TGCAGCGTTGGGGGAGGTGGACGGGAGATTCGCGAGACCCAGTACTTC.